These T cell receptor beta chains were read from a single sample in a study of CD8+ T cells in alopecia areata. Using immunoSEQ multiplex PCR, the repertoire was profiled, and TCRdb retains in-frame clones only, with some absent. The sample yields about 210,000 clones, around two fifths seen once. Sequenced material: CD4+ T cells sorted from blood, taken between weeks 30 and 35, from a patient treated with tofacitinib. All receptors derive from a human donor with alopecia areata. Both conserved end residues are part of each CDR3. D genes are given only for firm matches. Size tells how often a clone was seen (once, few, many) or the class of an expanded clone, and some rows leave it out.

clone size	V gene	D gene	J gene	CDR3 protein	CDR3 DNA
once	TRBV5-1	-	TRBJ2-5	CASSSPGGQQETQYF	TGCGCCAGCAGCTCTCCGGGGGGACAGCAAGAGACCCAGTACTTC
once	TRBV7-9	TRBD2	TRBJ2-5	CASSLKWGTSGQETQYF	TGTGCCAGCAGCTTAAAATGGGGGACTAGCGGCCAAGAGACCCAGTACTTC
-	TRBV4-1	TRBD1	TRBJ1-5	CASSQPRAGGRNQPQHF	TGCGCCAGCAGCCAACCTCGGGCAGGGGGCCGCAATCAGCCCCAGCATTTT
-	TRBV5-1	TRBD1	TRBJ2-7	CASSFRDRGHYEQYF	TGCGCCAGCAGCTTTAGGGACAGGGGACACTACGAGCAGTACTTC
few	TRBV7-2	-	TRBJ1-2	CASSPGPTNYGYTF	TGTGCCAGCAGCCCCGGGCCAACCAACTATGGCTACACCTTC
many	TRBV27	TRBD2	TRBJ2-7	CASQRTRSSYEQYF	TGTGCCAGCCAACGGACTAGGAGTTCCTACGAGCAGTACTTC
-	TRBV2	-	TRBJ2-1	CASSAGPDNEQFF	TGTGCCAGCAGTGCGGGCCCAGACAATGAGCAGTTCTTC
few	TRBV6-5	TRBD1	TRBJ1-1	CASSYSGTGDTEAFF	TGTGCCAGCAGTTATTCCGGGACAGGGGACACTGAAGCTTTCTTT
-	TRBV2	-	TRBJ1-5	CASREGENQPQHF	TGTGCCAGCAGGGAAGGGGAGAATCAGCCCCAGCATTTT
-	TRBV5-1	TRBD2	TRBJ2-1	CASSLRGAGGYNEQFF	TGCGCCAGCAGCTTGCGAGGCGCGGGGGGGTACAATGAGCAGTTCTTC
-	TRBV9	-	TRBJ1-4	CATPSDRVFF	TGTGCCACGCCCAGTGATAGGGTGTTTTTT
few	TRBV5-1	-	TRBJ2-1	CASSFVDEQFF	TGCGCCAGCAGCTTTGTGGATGAGCAGTTCTTC
few	TRBV29-1	TRBD2	TRBJ2-2	CSVAGGDYTGELFF	TGCAGCGTAGCGGGAGGCGACTACACCGGGGAGCTGTTTTTT
few	TRBV14	-	TRBJ1-1	CASSQGAGVTTFF	TGTGCCAGCAGCCAAGGAGCTGGAGTGACGACTTTCTTT
few	TRBV10-3	TRBD1	TRBJ1-4	CAISESMTGPEKLFF	TGTGCCATCAGTGAGTCGATGACAGGGCCCGAAAAACTGTTTTTT
few	TRBV10-2	-	TRBJ2-3	CASSEWGAGTDTQYF	TGCGCCAGCAGTGAGTGGGGGGCCGGCACAGATACGCAGTATTTT
-	TRBV7-3	-	TRBJ1-5	CASSLAVRNQPQHF	TGTGCCAGCAGCTTAGCGGTGAGGAATCAGCCCCAGCATTTT
-	TRBV6-1	-	TRBJ2-1	CASRELLPSSYNEQFF	TGTGCCAGCAGGGAACTACTTCCTAGCTCCTACAATGAGCAGTTCTTC
few	TRBV30	-	TRBJ2-6	CAWSEGHSGANVLTF	TGTGCCTGGAGTGAAGGGCACTCTGGGGCCAACGTCCTGACTTTC
-	TRBV2	-	TRBJ1-6	CASRSSGADNSPLHF	TGTGCCAGCAGGAGCTCGGGGGCAGATAATTCACCCCTCCACTTT
-	TRBV10-3	TRBD1	TRBJ1-2	CAIRGQGDANYGYTF	TGTGCCATCCGTGGGCAGGGGGACGCTAACTATGGCTACACCTTC
-	TRBV11-2	TRBD2	TRBJ2-5	CASRPQASGTPTQYF	TGTGCCAGCAGGCCTCAAGCTAGCGGCACGCCGACCCAGTACTTC
few	TRBV18	-	TRBJ2-5	CASSPSETQYF	TGTGCCAGCTCACCTTCCGAGACCCAGTACTTC
few	TRBV11-2	TRBD1	TRBJ2-7	CASRKSGTEIFYSYEQYF	TGTGCCAGCAGGAAGTCCGGGACAGAAATATTTTACTCCTACGAGCAGTACTTC
-	TRBV2	-	TRBJ1-5	CASSEFAGANQPQHF	TGTGCCAGCAGTGAATTTGCGGGAGCCAATCAGCCCCAGCATTTT
-	TRBV6-1	-	TRBJ1-1	CASTISRGKNTEAFF	TGTGCCAGCACCATTTCGCGGGGGAAGAACACTGAAGCTTTCTTT
-	TRBV4-2	-	TRBJ2-7	CASSQLGAASYEQYF	TGTGCCAGCAGCCAGCTAGGGGCGGCTTCCTACGAGCAGTACTTC
few	TRBV11-1	TRBD2	TRBJ2-1	CASSSRLAGTTEQFF	TGTGCCAGCAGCTCGAGACTAGCGGGGACGACAGAGCAGTTCTTC
-	TRBV2	-	TRBJ1-1	CASRPRGRKGSFHTEAFF	TGTGCCAGCAGACCCCGTGGGAGGAAGGGTAGTTTTCACACTGAAGCTTTCTTT
many	TRBV5-4	TRBD1	TRBJ2-3	CASSLSDRGLTQYF	TGTGCCAGCAGCTTGTCCGACAGGGGACTCACGCAGTATTTT
-	TRBV7-2	TRBD2	TRBJ2-1	CASSRTSGRSIYNEQFF	TGTGCCAGCAGCCGCACTAGCGGGAGGTCGATTTACAATGAGCAGTTCTTC
few	TRBV10-3	TRBD1	TRBJ1-2	CAIRGTDYGYTF	TGTGCCATCAGGGGGACAGACTATGGCTACACCTTC
-	TRBV2	-	TRBJ1-1	CASSVRGTEAFF	TGTGCCAGCAGCGTCCGGGGCACTGAAGCTTTCTTT
-	TRBV7-9	-	TRBJ2-5	CASSPQETQYF	TGTGCCAGCAGCCCTCAAGAGACCCAGTACTTC
few	TRBV6-1	-	TRBJ2-7	CASRNSGYEQYF	TGTGCCAGCAGAAATTCAGGCTACGAGCAGTACTTC